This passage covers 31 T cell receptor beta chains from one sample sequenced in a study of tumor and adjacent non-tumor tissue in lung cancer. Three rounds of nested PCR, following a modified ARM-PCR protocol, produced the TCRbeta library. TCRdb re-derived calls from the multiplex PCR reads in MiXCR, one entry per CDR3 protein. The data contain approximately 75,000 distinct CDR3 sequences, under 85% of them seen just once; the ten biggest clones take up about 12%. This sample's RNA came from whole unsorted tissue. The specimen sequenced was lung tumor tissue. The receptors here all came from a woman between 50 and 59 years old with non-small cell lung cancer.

CDR3 region: CASNLWWRSGANVLTF. The CDR3 nucleotides are TGTGCCAGCAACCTGTGGTGGCGGTCTGGGGCCAACGTCCTGACTTTC. The chain is built from TRBV5-6 and TRBJ2-6; D unclear. This CDR3 is 16 amino acids long. The V gene's germline CDR1 is SGHDT and CDR2 YYEEEE. V lost 6 bases, J lost 1 base, and 14 bases lay in between.

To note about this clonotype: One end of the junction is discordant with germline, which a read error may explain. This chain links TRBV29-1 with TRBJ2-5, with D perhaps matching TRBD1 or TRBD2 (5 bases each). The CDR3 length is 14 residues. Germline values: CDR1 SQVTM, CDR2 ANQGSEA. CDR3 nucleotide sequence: TGCAGCGTCCCCATCGAGGGGAACCAAGAGAGCCAGTACTTC. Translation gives CSVPIEGNQESQYF.

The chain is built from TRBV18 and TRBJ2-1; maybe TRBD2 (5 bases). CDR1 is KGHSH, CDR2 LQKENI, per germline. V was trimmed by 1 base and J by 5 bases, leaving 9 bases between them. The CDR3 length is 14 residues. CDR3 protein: CASSPQSGNNEQFF. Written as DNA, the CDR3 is TGTGCCAGCTCACCACAGTCCGGGAACAATGAGCAGTTCTTC.

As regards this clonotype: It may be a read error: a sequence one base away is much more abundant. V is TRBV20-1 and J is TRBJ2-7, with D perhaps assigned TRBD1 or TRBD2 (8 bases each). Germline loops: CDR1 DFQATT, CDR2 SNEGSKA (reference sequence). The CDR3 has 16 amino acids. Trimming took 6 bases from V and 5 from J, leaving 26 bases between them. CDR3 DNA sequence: TGCAGTGCCCCAGACAGGGGTCGGAGTAGCGGGAACGAGCAGTACTTC. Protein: CSAPDRGRSSGNEQYF.

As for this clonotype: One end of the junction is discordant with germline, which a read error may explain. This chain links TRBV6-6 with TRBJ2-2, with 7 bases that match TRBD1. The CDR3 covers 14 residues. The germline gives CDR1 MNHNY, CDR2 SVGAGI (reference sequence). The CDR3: CASRPGTDTGKLFF. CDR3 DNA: TGTGCCAGCAGGCCTGGGACAGACACCGGGAAGCTGTTTTTT.

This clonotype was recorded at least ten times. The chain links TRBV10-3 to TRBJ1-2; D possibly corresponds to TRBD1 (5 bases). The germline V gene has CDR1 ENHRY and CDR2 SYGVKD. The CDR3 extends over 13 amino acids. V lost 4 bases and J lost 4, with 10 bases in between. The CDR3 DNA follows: TGTGCCATCAGTGCGGGGGACGTCTATGGCTACACCTTC. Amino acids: CAISAGDVYGYTF.

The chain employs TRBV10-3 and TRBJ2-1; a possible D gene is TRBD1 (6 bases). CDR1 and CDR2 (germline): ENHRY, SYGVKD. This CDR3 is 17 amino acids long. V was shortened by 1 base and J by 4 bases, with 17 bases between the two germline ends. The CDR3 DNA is TGTGCCATCAGTGAGTATGGCAGGGGCCGGGATTACAATGAGCAGTTCTTC. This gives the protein CAISEYGRGRDYNEQFF.

The CDR3 nucleotides are TGTGCCAGCAGTTCATCAGCTGGGGATGAAACTGAAGCTTTCTTT. It is translated as CASSSSAGDETEAFF. The gene calls are TRBV28 and TRBJ1-1; unclear D gene. Per the germline V gene, CDR1 is MDHEN and CDR2 is SYDVKM. This CDR3 is built from 15 residues. Trimming removed 4 bases from V and 5 bases from J, with 17 bases in between.

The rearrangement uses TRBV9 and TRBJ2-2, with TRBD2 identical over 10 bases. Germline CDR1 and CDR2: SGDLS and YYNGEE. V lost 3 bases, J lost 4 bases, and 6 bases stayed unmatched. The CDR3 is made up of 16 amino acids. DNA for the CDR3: TGTGCCAGCAGCGAGGGGAGCGGGAGGGCCACCGGGGAGCTGTTTTTT. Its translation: CASSEGSGRATGELFF.

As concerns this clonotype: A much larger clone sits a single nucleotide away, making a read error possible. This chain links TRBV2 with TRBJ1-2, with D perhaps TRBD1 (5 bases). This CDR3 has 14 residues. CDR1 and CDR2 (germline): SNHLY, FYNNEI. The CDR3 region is CPSSGQGSLYGYTF. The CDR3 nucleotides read TGTCCCAGCAGTGGTCAGGGATCCCTATATGGCTACACCTTC.

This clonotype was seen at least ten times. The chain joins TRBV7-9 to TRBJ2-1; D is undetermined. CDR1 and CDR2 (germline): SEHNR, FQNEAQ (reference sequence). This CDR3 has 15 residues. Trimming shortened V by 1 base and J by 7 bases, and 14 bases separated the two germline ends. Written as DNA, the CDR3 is TGTGCCAGCAGCTTAGGGGCAGCCGGGCTAAATGAGCAGTTCTTC. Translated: CASSLGAAGLNEQFF.

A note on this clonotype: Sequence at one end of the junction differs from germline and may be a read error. The CDR3 DNA reads as TGTGCCAGCAACCTAGCGTGGGGCACCGGGGAGCTGTTATTT. This translates into CASNLAWGTGELLF. The chain employs TRBV11-3 and TRBJ2-2; tentative D call: TRBD2 (6 bases). The CDR3 loop spans 14 amino acids. Germline-derived CDR1 and CDR2 are SGHNT and YENEEA. The variable domain in full, completed from reference TRBV11-3 and TRBJ2-2, reads EAGVVQSPRYKIIEKKQPVAFWCNPISGHNTLYWYLQNLGQGPELLIRYENEEAVDDSQLPKDRFSAERLKGVDSTLKIQPAELGDSAVYLCASNLAWGTGELLFGEGSRLTVL.

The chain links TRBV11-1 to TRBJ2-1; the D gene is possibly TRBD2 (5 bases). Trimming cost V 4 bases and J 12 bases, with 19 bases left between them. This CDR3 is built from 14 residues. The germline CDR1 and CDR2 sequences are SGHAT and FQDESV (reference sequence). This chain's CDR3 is CASSSGPTRGLQFF. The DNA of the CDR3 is TGTGCCAGCAGCTCAGGACCAACGAGAGGGTTGCAGTTCTTC.

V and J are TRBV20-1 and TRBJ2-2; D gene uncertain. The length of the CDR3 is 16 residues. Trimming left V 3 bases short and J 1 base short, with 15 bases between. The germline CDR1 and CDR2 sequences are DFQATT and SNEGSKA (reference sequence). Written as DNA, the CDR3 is TGCAGTGCTAGCCCGCCGAGCTGGAGGAACACCGGGGAGCTGTTTTTT. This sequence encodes CSASPPSWRNTGELFF.

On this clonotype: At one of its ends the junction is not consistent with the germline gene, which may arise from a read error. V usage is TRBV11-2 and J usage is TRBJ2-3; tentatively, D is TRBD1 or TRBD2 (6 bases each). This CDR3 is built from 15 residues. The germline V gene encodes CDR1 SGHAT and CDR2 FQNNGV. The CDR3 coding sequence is TGTGCTAGCAGCTTAGGGGGGAGATCCCCATATACGCAGTATTTT. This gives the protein CASSLGGRSPYTQYF.

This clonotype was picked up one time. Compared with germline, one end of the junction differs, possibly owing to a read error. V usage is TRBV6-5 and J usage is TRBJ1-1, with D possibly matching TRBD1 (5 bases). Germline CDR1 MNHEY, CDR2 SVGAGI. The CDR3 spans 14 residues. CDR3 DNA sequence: TGTGCCTGCAGCTTGCGGGGGAGGGGCACTGAAGCTTTCTTT. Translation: CACSLRGRGTEAFF.

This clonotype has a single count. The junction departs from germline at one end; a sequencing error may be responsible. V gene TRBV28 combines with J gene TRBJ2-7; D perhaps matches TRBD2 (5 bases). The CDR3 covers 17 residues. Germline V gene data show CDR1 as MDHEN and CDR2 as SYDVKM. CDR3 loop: CASGWSFGETVSYEHYF. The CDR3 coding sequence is TGTGCCAGCGGTTGGAGCTTCGGGGAAACGGTCTCCTACGAGCACTACTTC.

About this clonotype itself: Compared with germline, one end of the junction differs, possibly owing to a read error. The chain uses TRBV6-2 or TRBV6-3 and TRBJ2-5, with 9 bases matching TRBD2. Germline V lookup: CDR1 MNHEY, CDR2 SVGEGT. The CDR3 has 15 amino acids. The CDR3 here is CASTPVAGVEATHYF. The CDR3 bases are TGTGCCAGCACACCAGTAGCGGGAGTAGAAGCGACCCACTACTTC.

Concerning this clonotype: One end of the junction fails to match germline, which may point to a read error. The CDR3 protein is CANSFMSGANVLTF. The CDR3 DNA reads as TGTGCCAACAGTTTTATGAGCGGGGCCAACGTCCTGACTTTC. The chain has TRBV28 and TRBJ2-6; D remains ambiguous. In germline, CDR1 is MDHEN, CDR2 SYDVKM. This CDR3 comprises 14 residues. The full variable domain, its missing parts supplied by reference TRBV28 and TRBJ2-6, is DVKVTQSSRYLVKRTGEKVFLECVQDMDHENMFWYRQDPGLGLRLIYFSYDVKMKEKGDIPEGYSVSREKKERFSLILESASTNQTSMYLCANSFMSGANVLTFGAGSRLTVL.

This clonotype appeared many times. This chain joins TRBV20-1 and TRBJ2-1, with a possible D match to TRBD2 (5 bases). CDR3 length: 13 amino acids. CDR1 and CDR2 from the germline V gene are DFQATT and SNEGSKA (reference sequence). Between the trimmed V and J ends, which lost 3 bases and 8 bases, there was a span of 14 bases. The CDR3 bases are TGCAGTGCTAGTGAGCGGCTACTCGATGAGCAGTTCTTC. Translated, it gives CSASERLLDEQFF.

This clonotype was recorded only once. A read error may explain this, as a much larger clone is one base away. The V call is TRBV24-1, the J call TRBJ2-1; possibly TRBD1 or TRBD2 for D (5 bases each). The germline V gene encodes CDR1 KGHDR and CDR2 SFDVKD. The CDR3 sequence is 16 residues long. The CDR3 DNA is TGTGTCACCAGTGATTTCCCCCGGGACCCAAGGCATGAGCAGTTCTTC. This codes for CVTSDFPRDPRHEQFF.

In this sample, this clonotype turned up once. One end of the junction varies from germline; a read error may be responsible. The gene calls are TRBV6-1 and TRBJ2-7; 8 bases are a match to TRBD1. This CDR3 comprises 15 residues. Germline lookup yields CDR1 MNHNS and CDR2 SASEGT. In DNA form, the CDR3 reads TGTGCCAACAGTGAAGATGGGACAGGCTCCTACGAGCAATACTTC. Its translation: CANSEDGTGSYEQYF.

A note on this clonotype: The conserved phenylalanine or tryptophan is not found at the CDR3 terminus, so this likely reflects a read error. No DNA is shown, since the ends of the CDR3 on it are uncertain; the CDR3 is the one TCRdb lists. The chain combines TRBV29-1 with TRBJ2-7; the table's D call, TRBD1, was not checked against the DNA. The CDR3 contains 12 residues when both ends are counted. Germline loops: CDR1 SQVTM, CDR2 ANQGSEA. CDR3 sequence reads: CSVTGRAYEQYL.

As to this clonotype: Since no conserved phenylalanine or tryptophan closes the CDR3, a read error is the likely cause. CDR3 sequence reads: CAGSFPEGRETQYL. In DNA form, the CDR3 reads TGTGCCGGCAGTTTCCCAGAGGGGAGGGAGACCCAGTACTTA. V is TRBV12-3 or TRBV12-4 and J is TRBJ2-5; tentatively, D is TRBD2 (6 bases). This CDR3 region has 14 residues.

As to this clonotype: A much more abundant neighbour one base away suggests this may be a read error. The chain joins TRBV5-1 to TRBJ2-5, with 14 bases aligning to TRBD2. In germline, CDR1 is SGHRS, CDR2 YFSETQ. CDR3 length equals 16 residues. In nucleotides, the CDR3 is TGCGTCAGCAGCCGCGGGACTAGCGGGAGTTCTGGAACCCAGTACTTC. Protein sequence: CVSSRGTSGSSGTQYF. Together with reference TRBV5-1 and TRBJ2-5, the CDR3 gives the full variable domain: KAGVTQTPRYLIKTRGQQVTLSCSPISGHRSVSWYQQTPGQGLQFLFEYFSETQRNKGNFPGRFSGRQFSNSRSEMNVSTLELGDSALYLCVSSRGTSGSSGTQYFGPGTRLLVL.

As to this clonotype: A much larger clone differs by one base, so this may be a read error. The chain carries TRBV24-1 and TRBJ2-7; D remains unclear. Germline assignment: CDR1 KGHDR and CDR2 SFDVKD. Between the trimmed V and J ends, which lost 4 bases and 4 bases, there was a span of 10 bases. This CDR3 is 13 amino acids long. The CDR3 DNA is TGTGCCACCAGTGACTTCCTCGGTTACGAGCAGTACTTC. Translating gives CATSDFLGYEQYF.

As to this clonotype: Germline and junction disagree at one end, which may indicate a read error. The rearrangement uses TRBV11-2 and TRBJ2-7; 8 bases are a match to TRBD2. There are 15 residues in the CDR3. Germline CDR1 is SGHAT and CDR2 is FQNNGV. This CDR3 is CASSLLGTRAYEQYF. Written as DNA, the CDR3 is TGCGCCAGCAGCCTACTAGGGACTAGAGCGTACGAGCAGTACTTC.

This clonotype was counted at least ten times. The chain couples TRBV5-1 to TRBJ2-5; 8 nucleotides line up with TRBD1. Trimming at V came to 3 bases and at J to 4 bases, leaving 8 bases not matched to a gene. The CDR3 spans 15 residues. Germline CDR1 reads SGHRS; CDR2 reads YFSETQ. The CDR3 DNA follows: TGCGCCAGCAGCTCGCCAGGGGGCGGAGGAGAGACCCAGTACTTC. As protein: CASSSPGGGGETQYF.

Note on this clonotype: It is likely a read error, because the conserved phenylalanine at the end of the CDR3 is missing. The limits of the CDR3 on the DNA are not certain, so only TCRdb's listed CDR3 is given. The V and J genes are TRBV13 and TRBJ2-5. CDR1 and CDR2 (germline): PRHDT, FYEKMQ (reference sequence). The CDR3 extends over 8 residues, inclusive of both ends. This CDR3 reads CASSLEYS.

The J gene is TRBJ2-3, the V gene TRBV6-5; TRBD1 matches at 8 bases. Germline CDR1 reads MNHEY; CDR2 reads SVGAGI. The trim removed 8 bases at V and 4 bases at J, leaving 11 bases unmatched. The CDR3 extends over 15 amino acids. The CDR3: CASGVTRGRADTQYF. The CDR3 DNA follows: TGTGCCAGCGGCGTCACCAGGGGGCGCGCAGATACGCAGTATTTT.

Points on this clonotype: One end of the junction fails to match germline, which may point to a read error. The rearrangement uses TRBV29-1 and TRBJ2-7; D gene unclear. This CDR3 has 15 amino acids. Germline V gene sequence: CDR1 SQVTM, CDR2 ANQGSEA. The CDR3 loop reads CSVDGKVGSSYEQYF. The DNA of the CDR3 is TGCAGCGTTGATGGTAAGGTGGGCAGCTCCTACGAACAGTACTTC.